One and the same sample provided the 19 T cell receptor beta chains below, sequenced in a study of T cells in Graves' hyperthyroidism and ophthalmopathy. RNA transcripts were the template for amplifying TCR beta CDR3 regions. The TCR CDR3 first-round RT-PCR relied on the HTBI primer set. TCRdb reanalysed the multiplex PCR reads using MiXCR and keeps one entry per CDR3 protein. The top ten hold about 7.8% of the sample, which has approximately 500,000 distinct CDR3 sequences, about 45% seen once. Sequencing was performed on peripheral blood or thyroid tissue (not recorded which). These receptors were taken from a young woman with Graves' hyperthyroidism.

The gene calls are TRBV12-3 or TRBV12-4 and TRBJ1-5; the D gene is possibly TRBD1 (6 bases). The CDR3 is made up of 13 amino acids. V gave up 3 bases and J gave up 12 bases, with 15 bases separating them. For the CDR3, the DNA is TGTGCCAGCAGTTTGGGACACGGGAAAGTCCAGCATTTT. It yields the protein CASSLGHGKVQHF.

This clonotype has ten or more counts. The chain links TRBV14 to TRBJ2-7; TRBD2 matches at 8 bases. The germline V gene has CDR1 SGHDN and CDR2 FVKESK. The CDR3 has 15 amino acids. The trim removed 1 base at V and 1 base at J, leaving 3 bases unmatched. CDR3: CASSQASGGSYEQYF. DNA of the CDR3: TGTGCCAGCAGCCAAGCCAGCGGGGGTTCCTACGAGCAGTACTTC. Full variable domain (remainder filled in from reference TRBV14 and TRBJ2-7): EAGVTQFPSHSVIEKGQTVTLRCDPISGHDNLYWYRRVMGKEIKFLLHFVKESKQDESGMPNNRFLAERTGGTYSTLKVQPAELEDSGVYFCASSQASGGSYEQYFGPGTRLTVT.

About this clonotype: A read error may be the cause here, since a much bigger clone is one base away. The CDR3 region is CASSALLLTGGWYEQYF. CDR3 nucleotides: TGTGCCAGCAGTGCTCTTCTTCTAACGGGAGGATGGTACGAGCAGTACTTC. The chain recombines TRBV12-3 or TRBV12-4 with TRBJ2-7; 7 bases are shared with TRBD2. J lost 4 bases, V lost 5 bases, and 17 bases had no gene match. The CDR3 sequence is 17 residues long.

V and J are TRBV7-2 and TRBJ2-5; 10 bases are shared with TRBD2. This CDR3 region has 13 residues. CDR1 is SGHTA, CDR2 FQGNSA, per germline. V trimming: 7 bases; J trimming: 11 bases; junction bases outside the gene matches: 10. CDR3 protein: CASTGLADNEQYF. The CDR3 nucleotides are TGTGCCAGCACCGGACTAGCGGATAATGAGCAGTACTTC.

Comments on this clonotype: A much larger clone lies one base from this, so it may be a read error. The chain links TRBV24-1 to TRBJ2-3; possible D gene TRBD1, 6 bases. Germline lookup yields CDR1 KGHDR and CDR2 SFDVKD. This CDR3 has 15 residues. CDR3 in DNA: TGTGCCACCAGTGATTTTGTCAGGGGAACAGGTACGCAGTATTTT. Translation: CATSDFVRGTGTQYF.

This clonotype was seen more than once but under ten times. The chain recombines TRBV7-2 with TRBJ1-4; D gene unclear. This CDR3 spans 15 amino acids. The V end lost 4 bases, the J end lost 5 bases, and 14 bases lay between the germline ends. The germline gives CDR1 SGHTA, CDR2 FQGNSA. CDR3 loop: CASSSRDGLNEKLFF. The CDR3 coding sequence is TGTGCCAGCAGCTCAAGAGACGGCCTGAATGAAAAACTGTTTTTT.

This clonotype was counted a single time. The rearrangement links TRBV7-8 to TRBJ1-1; 8 bases map to TRBD1. V was clipped by 3 bases and J by 0 bases; unmatched bases: 9. Germline lookup yields CDR1 SGHVS and CDR2 FQNEAQ. The CDR3 sequence is 17 residues long. The CDR3 nucleotides are TGTGCCAGCAGCTTTGCAGGGGGCGGACACATGAACACTGAAGCTTTCTTT. Residues: CASSFAGGGHMNTEAFF. Using reference TRBV7-8 and TRBJ1-1 for the parts outside the CDR3, the full variable domain is GAGVSQSPRYKVAKRGQDVALRCDPISGHVSLFWYQQALGQGPEFLTYFQNEAQLDKSGLPSDRFFAERPEGSVSTLKIQRTQQEDSAVYLCASSFAGGGHMNTEAFFGQGTRLTVV.

The J gene is TRBJ2-7, the V gene TRBV12-3 or TRBV12-4, with TRBD2 as a possible D gene (6 bases). The germline V and J ends were trimmed by 6 bases and 2 bases, with 11 bases remaining between them. The CDR3 loop spans 13 amino acids. In DNA, the CDR3 is TGTGCCAGCAGCTGGGGGGAACCCTACGAGCAGTACTTC. The encoded protein is CASSWGEPYEQYF.

This clonotype was seen only a few times. This sequence joins TRBV6-5 and TRBJ2-1; 7 bases match TRBD2. The J segment lost 3 bases and the V segment lost 5 bases, leaving 10 bases of the junction unmatched. The CDR3 length is 16 residues. From germline, CDR1 is MNHEY and CDR2 SVGAGI. The CDR3 protein is CASSPRRSGIYNEQFF. Here the CDR3 DNA reads TGTGCCAGCAGTCCACGTCGGAGCGGGATCTACAATGAGCAGTTCTTC.

This clonotype was counted a few times. The J gene is TRBJ2-3, the V gene TRBV7-9; 7 positions agree with TRBD2. With 2 bases clipped from V and 6 bases from J, the junction kept 5 bases outside the gene matches. The germline gives CDR1 SEHNR, CDR2 FQNEAQ (reference sequence). This CDR3 has 14 residues. CDR3 sequence reads: CASSLIGGIDTQYF. The DNA of the CDR3 is TGTGCCAGCAGCTTAATCGGGGGGATCGATACGCAGTATTTT.

Many counts were recorded for this clonotype. The chain has TRBV20-1 and TRBJ1-5, with D possibly matching TRBD1 (5 bases). The CDR3 extends over 15 amino acids. V was shortened by 5 bases and J by 1 base, with 15 bases between the two germline ends. CDR1 is DFQATT, CDR2 SNEGSKA, per germline (reference sequence). The CDR3 sequence is CSAPGGQGSNQPQHF. The CDR3 DNA reads as TGCAGTGCTCCCGGAGGGCAGGGAAGCAATCAGCCCCAGCATTTT.

This chain joins TRBV27 and TRBJ2-7, with D unresolved. CDR3 length equals 13 residues. The germline gives CDR1 MNHEY, CDR2 SMNVEV (reference sequence). Trimming removed 5 bases from V and 3 bases from J, with 11 bases in between. CDR3 in amino acids: CASSNKPLYEQYF. The CDR3 DNA follows: TGTGCCAGCAGTAACAAACCCCTCTACGAGCAGTACTTC.

This clonotype was detected only a few times. The genes are TRBV4-3 and TRBJ2-7; 10 bases line up with TRBD2. V was clipped by 2 bases and J by 5 bases; unmatched bases: 12. The CDR3 loop spans 17 amino acids. In germline, CDR1 is LGHNA, CDR2 YSLEER. The DNA for the CDR3 is TGCGCCAGCAGCCAATTGCGATCAGCGGGAGGGCCAAACGAGCAGTACTTC. Encoded protein: CASSQLRSAGGPNEQYF.

This clonotype was recorded at least ten times. This sequence joins TRBV7-6 and TRBJ2-2; 9 positions agree with TRBD2. Per the germline V gene, CDR1 is SGHVS and CDR2 is FNYEAQ. The CDR3 is 16 amino acids. J lost 4 bases, V lost 4 bases, and 7 bases had no gene match. CDR3 sequence (DNA): TGTGCCAGCAGCTCGCTTGGCGGGAGGGGCACCGGGGAGCTGTTTTTT. Protein: CASSSLGGRGTGELFF.

This chain joins TRBV5-5 and TRBJ2-2; 7 nucleotides match TRBD1. Germline V lookup: CDR1 SGHKS, CDR2 YYEKEE (reference sequence). With 2 bases clipped from V and 5 bases from J, the junction kept 9 bases outside the gene matches. The CDR3 runs to 16 residues. CDR3 nucleotides: TGTGCCAGCAGCTTCCTGCTACAGGGGAATACCGGGGAGCTGTTTTTT. Protein product: CASSFLLQGNTGELFF.

V is TRBV20-1 and J is TRBJ1-5; D unclear. The CDR3 extends over 12 amino acids. Germline V gene lookup returns CDR1 DFQATT and CDR2 SNEGSKA (reference sequence). V lost 3 bases, J lost 9 bases, and 12 bases lay in between. The CDR3 loop is CSASLAGGPQHF. The CDR3 DNA reads as TGCAGTGCTAGTTTGGCGGGAGGGCCCCAGCATTTT.

This clonotype was seen at least ten times. This sequence joins TRBV12-3 or TRBV12-4 and TRBJ2-7; TRBD1 matches 10 bases. After removal of 4 bases from V and 4 bases from J, the junction contained 4 bases not matched to a gene. The CDR3 is made up of 14 amino acids. The DNA of the CDR3 is TGTGCCAGCAGTTGGCAGGGACAGGGGTACGAGCAGTACTTC. Its translation: CASSWQGQGYEQYF.

This clonotype was seen many times. The chain employs TRBV29-1 and TRBJ1-3; D gene ambiguous. The germline CDR1 and CDR2 sequences are SQVTM and ANQGSEA. The CDR3 loop spans 15 amino acids. V shed 4 bases and J shed 3 bases, with 16 bases lying between them. DNA of the CDR3: TGCAGCGTTGGAAGGTCCGGGAAGGGTGGAAACACCATATATTTT. It is translated as CSVGRSGKGGNTIYF. Filled out from reference TRBV29-1 and TRBJ1-3, the complete variable domain reads SAVISQKPSRDICQRGTSLTIQCQVDSQVTMMFWYRQQPGQSLTLIATANQGSEATYESGFVIDKFPISRPNLTFSTLTVSNMSPEDSSIYLCSVGRSGKGGNTIYFGEGSWLTVV.

There are many counts of this clonotype. V and J are TRBV3-1 and TRBJ2-5, with D perhaps matching TRBD1 (6 bases). The CDR3 spans 15 residues. From germline, CDR1 is LGHDT and CDR2 YNNKEL (reference sequence). Trimming shortened V by 4 bases and J by 2 bases, and 14 bases separated the two germline ends. In nucleotides, the CDR3 is TGTGCCAGCAGCCTCCCCGTGGGGGCTCAAGAGACCCAGTACTTC. Its protein product is CASSLPVGAQETQYF.